The 25 T cell receptor beta chains in this list originate from one sample, sequenced in a study of blood T cell repertoires in COVID-19. The repertoire was sequenced with immunoSEQ multiplex PCR; TCRdb's copy has only in-frame clones and lacks some. The sample records 250,000 or so clones, approximately 86% being singletons. Material for sequencing was peripheral blood. The receptors were sampled from a young woman with acute or convalescent COVID-19.

The CDR3 DNA reads as TGTGCCAGTAGTATCTCCCGGGGAGACGGTGAAGCTTTCTTT. Translated, it gives CASSISRGDGEAFF. The J gene is TRBJ1-1, the V gene TRBV19; D unresolved. Germline-derived CDR1 and CDR2 are LNHDA and SQIVND (reference sequence). The CDR3 sequence is 14 residues long. Trimming removed 3 bases from V and 7 bases from J, with 15 bases in between. Variable domain in full (rest from reference TRBV19 and TRBJ1-1): DGGITQSPKYLFRKEGQNVTLSCEQNLNHDAMYWYRQDPGQGLRLIYYSQIVNDFQKGDIAEGYSVSREKKESFPLTVTSAQKNPTAFYLCASSISRGDGEAFFGQGTRLTVV.

The chain employs TRBV5-6 and TRBJ1-2; maybe TRBD1 (6 bases). CDR1 is SGHDT, CDR2 YYEEEE, per germline. Trimming shortened V by 3 bases and J by 2 bases, and 17 bases separated the two germline ends. The CDR3 consists of 16 residues. The CDR3 sequence is CASSSPGTLLNYGYTF. The CDR3 DNA is TGTGCCAGCAGCTCCCCCGGGACACTTCTAAACTATGGCTACACCTTC.

The rearrangement uses TRBV5-1 and TRBJ2-7; 7 positions agree with TRBD1. V shed 7 bases, J shed 1 base, and the junction held 5 bases outside the gene matches. There are 13 residues in the CDR3. Germline V lookup: CDR1 SGHRS, CDR2 YFSETQ. CDR3 nucleotide sequence: TGCGCCAGCCAACCGGACAGGTCCTACGAGCAGTACTTC. Residues: CASQPDRSYEQYF.

J is TRBJ1-2 and V is TRBV19; a possible D gene is TRBD1 (5 bases). The CDR3 totals 13 residues. Germline loops: CDR1 LNHDA, CDR2 SQIVND (reference sequence). The germline V and J ends were trimmed by 6 bases and 3 bases, with 11 bases remaining between them. In DNA, the CDR3 is TGTGCCAGTAGACAGGAACCGCACTATGGCTACACCTTC. Its protein is CASRQEPHYGYTF.

This rearrangement joins TRBV19 to TRBJ2-4; 7 nucleotides agree with TRBD2. The CDR3 has 15 residues. Unmatched junction bases numbered 13, after V lost 10 bases and J lost 4 bases. The germline V gene encodes CDR1 LNHDA and CDR2 SQIVND (reference sequence). DNA of the CDR3: TGTGCCACCAAAGAAGGGGACGGGAGGAAAAACATTCAGTACTTC. Amino acid sequence: CATKEGDGRKNIQYF.

This clone was found once. The chain joins TRBV2 to TRBJ2-1; D call uncertain. This CDR3 comprises 13 residues. Trimming left V 2 bases short and J 4 bases short, with 6 bases between. Germline CDR1 SNHLY, CDR2 FYNNEI. The CDR3 region is CASSERQYNEQFF. DNA of the CDR3: TGTGCCAGCAGTGAACGCCAGTACAATGAGCAGTTCTTC.

The rearrangement uses TRBV4-1 and TRBJ1-5; a possible D gene is TRBD1 (5 bases). The germline CDR1 and CDR2 sequences are MGHRA and YSYEKL. The V and J ends lost 1 base and 4 bases respectively, with 11 bases between them. The CDR3 runs to 15 residues. CDR3 sequence reads: CASSQGQAGNQPQHF. The DNA of the CDR3 is TGCGCCAGCAGCCAAGGGCAGGCAGGGAATCAGCCCCAGCATTTT.

In this sample, this clone turned up a few times. CDR3: CASSLEVRAEVGELFF. As DNA, the CDR3 is TGTGCCAGCAGCTTGGAGGTCAGGGCGGAAGTCGGGGAGCTGTTTTTT. This sequence joins TRBV5-6 and TRBJ2-2; D may be TRBD1 (5 bases). The CDR3 totals 16 residues. Trimming stripped 0 bases from V and 7 bases from J, with 16 bases between. Germline CDR1 SGHDT, CDR2 YYEEEE.

This clone was observed a handful of times. This chain joins TRBV7-9 and TRBJ2-7; D not resolved. The CDR3 length is 13 residues. Germline V lookup: CDR1 SEHNR, CDR2 FQNEAQ (reference sequence). V was pared by 11 bases and J by 2 bases, with 16 bases between. In nucleotides, the CDR3 is TGTGCCGGCGAGAAGACACAAGCCTACGAGCAGTACTTC. Protein: CAGEKTQAYEQYF.

This clone has a single count. The rearrangement links TRBV7-2 to TRBJ2-1, with D perhaps matching TRBD2 (6 bases). Trimming stripped 1 base from V and 3 bases from J, with 19 bases between. There are 18 residues in the CDR3. Germline loops: CDR1 SGHTA, CDR2 FQGNSA. The CDR3 DNA follows: TGTGCCAGCAGCTTAGATTCCGCGGGGAGGTTTAACTACAATGAGCAGTTCTTC. Encoded protein: CASSLDSAGRFNYNEQFF.

The chain couples TRBV30 to TRBJ1-2, with a tentative D call TRBD1 (5 bases). The V gene's germline CDR1 is GTSNPN and CDR2 SVGIG (reference sequence). CDR3 length equals 13 residues. V lost 2 bases to trimming and J lost 3 bases, with 10 bases between them. CDR3 bases: TGTGCCTGGAGTAGGGGCAGGGACTATGGCTACACCTTC. This gives the protein CAWSRGRDYGYTF.

In DNA form, the CDR3 reads TGCGCCAGCAGCCAAGGCAGAAACAATGAGCAGTTCTTC. Translating gives CASSQGRNNEQFF. V usage is TRBV4-3 and J usage is TRBJ2-1; D remains unclear. The length of the CDR3 is 13 residues. Per germline, CDR1 LGHNA and CDR2 YSLEER. Trimming cost V 1 base and J 5 bases, with 6 bases left between them.

The gene calls are TRBV11-2 and TRBJ2-5; the D gene is possibly TRBD1 (6 bases). This CDR3 comprises 12 residues. Between the trimmed V and J ends, which lost 5 bases and 3 bases, there was a span of 7 bases. Germline CDR1 is SGHAT and CDR2 is FQNNGV. The DNA for the CDR3 is TGTGCCAGCAGCCCAGGGGAAGAGACCCAGTACTTC. This translates into CASSPGEETQYF.

The chain couples TRBV7-2 to TRBJ1-4; D ambiguous. The germline gives CDR1 SGHTA, CDR2 FQGNSA. Trimming stripped 5 bases from V and 10 bases from J, with 14 bases between. The CDR3 extends over 13 amino acids. CDR3 bases: TGTGCCAGCAGCGACCCCGGGGTGGGAAAACTGTTTTTT. As protein: CASSDPGVGKLFF.

The V gene is TRBV20-1, the J gene TRBJ1-1; D remains ambiguous. The CDR3 covers 10 residues. In germline, CDR1 is DFQATT, CDR2 SNEGSKA (reference sequence). Trimming stripped 3 bases from V and 8 bases from J, with 7 bases between. CDR3 protein: CSAREGEAFF. CDR3 coding DNA: TGCAGTGCTAGGGAGGGAGAAGCTTTCTTT.

The chain couples TRBV4-3 to TRBJ2-1; a weak D match, TRBD2 (6 bases). With 2 bases removed from V and 0 bases from J, the gap between germline ends came to 11 bases. CDR1 LGHNA and CDR2 YSLEER come from the germline V gene. The CDR3 consists of 16 residues. CDR3 nucleotides: TGCGCCAGCAGCCAATTCGGGAGTAGCTCCTACAATGAGCAGTTCTTC. Translated, it gives CASSQFGSSSYNEQFF.

The V gene is TRBV7-2, the J gene TRBJ1-1; tentative D call: TRBD1 (5 bases). Trimming took 5 bases from V and 1 from J, leaving 8 bases between them. The germline CDR1 and CDR2 sequences are SGHTA and FQGNSA. The CDR3 spans 13 residues. The CDR3 DNA follows: TGTGCCAGCAGCGAAGACAGGAACACTGAAGCTTTCTTT. As protein: CASSEDRNTEAFF. Full variable domain (outside the CDR3, taken from reference TRBV7-2 and TRBJ1-1): GAGVSQSPSNKVTEKGKDVELRCDPISGHTALYWYRQSLGQGLEFLIYFQGNSAPDKSGLPSDRFSAERTGGSVSTLTIQRTQQEDSAVYLCASSEDRNTEAFFGQGTRLTVV.

The chain employs TRBV29-1 and TRBJ1-5, with a weak D call TRBD1 (6 bases). The CDR3 has 12 residues. The V and J ends lost 6 bases and 5 bases respectively, with 11 bases between them. The germline V gene encodes CDR1 SQVTM and CDR2 ANQGSEA. Written as DNA, the CDR3 is TGCAGCGTGGCGACAGGAGATCAGCCCCAGCATTTT. Translating it yields CSVATGDQPQHF. Drawing the rest from reference TRBV29-1 and TRBJ1-5, the complete variable domain is SAVISQKPSRDICQRGTSLTIQCQVDSQVTMMFWYRQQPGQSLTLIATANQGSEATYESGFVIDKFPISRPNLTFSTLTVSNMSPEDSSIYLCSVATGDQPQHFGDGTRLSIL.

The chain uses TRBV27 and TRBJ2-1, with a tentative D call TRBD2 (6 bases). The V end lost 4 bases, the J end lost 3 bases, and 16 bases lay between the germline ends. There are 16 residues in the CDR3. The V gene's germline CDR1 is MNHEY and CDR2 SMNVEV (reference sequence). The CDR3 DNA reads TGTGCCAGCAGTTCGCCTCTTCGCGGGAACTACAATGAGCAGTTCTTC. Residues: CASSSPLRGNYNEQFF.

The J gene is TRBJ1-1, the V gene TRBV30; D may be TRBD1 (5 bases). Germline V gene sequence: CDR1 GTSNPN, CDR2 SVGIG (reference sequence). The CDR3 length is 13 residues. The V end was cut by 5 bases, the J end by 2 bases, with 12 bases between. The CDR3 sequence: CAWGKGANTEAFF. The CDR3 DNA follows: TGTGCCTGGGGGAAAGGGGCTAACACTGAAGCTTTCTTT.

V gene TRBV14 combines with J gene TRBJ1-3; D ambiguous. The V gene's germline CDR1 is SGHDN and CDR2 FVKESK. V shed 2 bases and J shed 2 bases, with 10 bases lying between them. This CDR3 spans 15 amino acids. The CDR3 loop is CASSQSWLPGNTIYF. Here the CDR3 DNA reads TGTGCCAGCAGCCAAAGTTGGCTCCCTGGAAACACCATATATTTT.

The genes are TRBV9 and TRBJ2-3, with 11 bases identical to TRBD2. The CDR3 length is 15 residues. In germline, CDR1 is SGDLS, CDR2 YYNGEE. V lost 4 bases and J lost 8; bases outside the gene matches: 9. The CDR3: CASSPDGTSGVTQYF. CDR3 nucleotides: TGTGCCAGCAGCCCCGACGGGACTAGCGGTGTTACGCAGTATTTT.

The chain carries TRBV9 and TRBJ2-2; 9 nucleotides line up with TRBD2. The germline V gene has CDR1 SGDLS and CDR2 YYNGEE. Unmatched junction bases numbered 4, after V lost 1 base and J lost 6 bases. The CDR3 covers 15 residues. For the CDR3, the DNA is TGTGCCAGCAGCGTATTAGCGGGAGATGCCGGGGAGCTGTTTTTT. This translates into CASSVLAGDAGELFF.

This clone has just a few counts. The CDR3 nucleotides read TGTGCCAGTACCTCGGTAGGGGGCAACACTGAAGCTTTCTTT. Translated: CASTSVGGNTEAFF. V is TRBV19 and J is TRBJ1-1; 7 bases map to TRBD1. J gave up 2 bases and V 7 bases, and 7 bases lay outside the gene matches. Looked up from germline, CDR1 is LNHDA and CDR2 is SQIVND (reference sequence). CDR3 length equals 14 residues. Complete variable domain (other parts from reference TRBV19 and TRBJ1-1): DGGITQSPKYLFRKEGQNVTLSCEQNLNHDAMYWYRQDPGQGLRLIYYSQIVNDFQKGDIAEGYSVSREKKESFPLTVTSAQKNPTAFYLCASTSVGGNTEAFFGQGTRLTVV.

The chain joins TRBV4-3 to TRBJ2-3; 7 positions match TRBD2. The CDR3 length is 19 residues. Per germline, CDR1 LGHNA and CDR2 YSLEER. V trimming: 5 bases; J trimming: 1 base; junction bases outside the gene matches: 18. The CDR3 bases are TGCGCCAGCAGCAAACAACGGTGGGAGGGCCCTCTGCGCACAGATACGCAGTATTTT. This codes for CASSKQRWEGPLRTDTQYF.